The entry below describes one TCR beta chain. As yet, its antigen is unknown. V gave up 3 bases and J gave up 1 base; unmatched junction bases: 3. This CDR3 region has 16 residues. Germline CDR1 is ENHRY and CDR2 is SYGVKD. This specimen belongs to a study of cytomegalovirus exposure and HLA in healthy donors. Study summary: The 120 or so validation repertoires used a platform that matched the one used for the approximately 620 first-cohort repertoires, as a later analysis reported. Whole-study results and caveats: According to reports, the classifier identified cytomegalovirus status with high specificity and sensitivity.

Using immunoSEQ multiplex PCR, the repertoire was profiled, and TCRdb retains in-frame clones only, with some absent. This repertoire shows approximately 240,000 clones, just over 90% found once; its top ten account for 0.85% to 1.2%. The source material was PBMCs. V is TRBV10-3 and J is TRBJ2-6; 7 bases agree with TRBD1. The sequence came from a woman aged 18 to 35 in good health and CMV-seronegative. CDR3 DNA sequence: TGTGCCATCAGTGAAAGGGGGCCGTCTGGGGCCAACGTCCTGACTTTC. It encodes CAISERGPSGANVLTF.